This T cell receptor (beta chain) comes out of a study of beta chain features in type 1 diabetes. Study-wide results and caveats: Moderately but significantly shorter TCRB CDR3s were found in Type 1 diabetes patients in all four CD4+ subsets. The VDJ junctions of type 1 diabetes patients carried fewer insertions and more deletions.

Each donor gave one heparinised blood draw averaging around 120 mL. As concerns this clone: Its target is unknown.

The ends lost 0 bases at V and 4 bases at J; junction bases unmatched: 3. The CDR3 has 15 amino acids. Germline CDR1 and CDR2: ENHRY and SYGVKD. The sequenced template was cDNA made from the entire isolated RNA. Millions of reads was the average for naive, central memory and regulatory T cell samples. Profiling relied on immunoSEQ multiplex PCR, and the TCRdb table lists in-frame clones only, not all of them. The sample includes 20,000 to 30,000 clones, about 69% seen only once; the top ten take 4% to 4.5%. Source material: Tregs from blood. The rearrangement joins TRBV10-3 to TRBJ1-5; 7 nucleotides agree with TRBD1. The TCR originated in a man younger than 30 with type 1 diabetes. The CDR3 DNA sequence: TGTGCCATCAGTGAGTCTCCAGGGGGGAATCAGCCCCAGCATTTT. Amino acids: CAISESPGGNQPQHF.